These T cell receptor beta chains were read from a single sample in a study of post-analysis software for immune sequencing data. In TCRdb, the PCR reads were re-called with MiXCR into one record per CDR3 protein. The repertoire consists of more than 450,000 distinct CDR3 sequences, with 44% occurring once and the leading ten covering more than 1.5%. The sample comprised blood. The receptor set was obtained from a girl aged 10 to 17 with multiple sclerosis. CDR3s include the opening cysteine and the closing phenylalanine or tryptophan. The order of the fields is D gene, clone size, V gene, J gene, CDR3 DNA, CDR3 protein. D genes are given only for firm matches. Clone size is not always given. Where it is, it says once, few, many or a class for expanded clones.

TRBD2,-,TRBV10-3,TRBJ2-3,TGTGCCATCAGTGAGGGTTCAGCGGGGGGGTCATCCGATACGCAGTATTTT,CAISEGSAGGSSDTQYF
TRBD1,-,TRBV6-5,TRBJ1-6,TGTGCCAGCAAAGGGGGCATGGGGATCGAGACACCCCTCCACTTT,CASKGGMGIETPLHF
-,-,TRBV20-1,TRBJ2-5,TGCAGTGCTAGTCGGCAGGCAGGCTACGAGCAGAACTTC,CSASRQAGYEQNF
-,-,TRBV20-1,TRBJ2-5,TGCAGTGCCCAGGGAACAGGGAGGGAGACCCAGTACTTC,CSAQGTGRETQYF
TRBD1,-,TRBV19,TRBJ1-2,TGTGCCAGTAGGCAAGACAGGGGTCGGTATGGCTACACCTTC,CASRQDRGRYGYTF
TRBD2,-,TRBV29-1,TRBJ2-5,TGCAGCGTTGTTGGTAGCGGGAGTTTTGAGACCCAGTACTTC,CSVVGSGSFETQYF
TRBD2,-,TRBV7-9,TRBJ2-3,TGTGCCAGCAGCTTAGCCAGAAGCGGGAGAAGCACAGATACGCAGTATTTT,CASSLARSGRSTDTQYF
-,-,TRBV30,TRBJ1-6,TGTGCCCACTCGCGGGATAAAGATTCACCCCTCCACTTT,CAHSRDKDSPLHF
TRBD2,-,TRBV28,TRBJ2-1,TGTGCCAGCAGAAGTTCGGGACTAGCGGGGACCTACAATGAGCAGTTCTTC,CASRSSGLAGTYNEQFF
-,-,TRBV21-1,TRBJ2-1,TGTGCCAGCAGCACGGGGCCGCTACGGGGAATGAATGAGCAGTTCTTC,CASSTGPLRGMNEQFF
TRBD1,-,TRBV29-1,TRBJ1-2,TGCAGCGTTGGGGACAGGCTACAGGACTATGGCTACACCTTC,CSVGDRLQDYGYTF
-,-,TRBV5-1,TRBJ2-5,TGCGCCAGCAGCCACAAGACCCACGGCCGGGGAGAGACCCAGTACTTC,CASSHKTHGRGETQYF
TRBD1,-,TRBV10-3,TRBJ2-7,TGTGCCATCAGTGAGTCAGGGACAGCATACGAGCAGTACTTC,CAISESGTAYEQYF
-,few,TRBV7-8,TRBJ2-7,TGTGCCAGCAGCTTAGGTGGGGCAGAAAAGCAGTACTTC,CASSLGGAEKQYF
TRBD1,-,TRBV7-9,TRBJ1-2,TGTGCCAGCAGCTTACTACCCCGGACAGGCGATGGCTACACCTTC,CASSLLPRTGDGYTF
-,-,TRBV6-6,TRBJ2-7,TGTGCCAGCAGTTACGGGGTCAGAAGTCTGACGTCCTACGAGCAGTACTTC,CASSYGVRSLTSYEQYF
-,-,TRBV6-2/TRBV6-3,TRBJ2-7,TGTGCCAGCAGGGTCTCGGGCGGTACCTACGAGCAGTACTTC,CASRVSGGTYEQYF
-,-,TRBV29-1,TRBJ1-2,TGCAGCGTCCCCCCAGGGGACTATGGCTACACCTTC,CSVPPGDYGYTF
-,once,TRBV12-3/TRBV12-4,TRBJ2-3,TGTGCCAGCAGTTTTCCCGGGAGAGGCGGCCCAGATACGCAGTATTTT,CASSFPGRGGPDTQYF
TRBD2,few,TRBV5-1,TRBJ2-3,TGCGCCAGCAGCCCGGACGCTAGCGGTCGCACAGATACGCAGTATTTT,CASSPDASGRTDTQYF
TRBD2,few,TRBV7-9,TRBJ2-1,TGTGCCAGCAGCCCTCCCTGGACTAGCGGGAGTGATTGGTTCTTC,CASSPPWTSGSDWFF
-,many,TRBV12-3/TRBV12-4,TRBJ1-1,TGTGCCAGCACCCAACCGGGACGGGGGAACACTGAAGCTTTCTTT,CASTQPGRGNTEAFF
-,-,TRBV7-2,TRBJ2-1,TGTGCCAGCAGCTTAGTCAGTCTTCAGGGTAGCTCCTACAATGAGCAGTTCTTC,CASSLVSLQGSSYNEQFF
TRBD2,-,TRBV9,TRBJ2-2,TGTGCCAGCAGCGTAGAACTAGCGGGAGGCCCCGGGGAGCTGTTTTTT,CASSVELAGGPGELFF